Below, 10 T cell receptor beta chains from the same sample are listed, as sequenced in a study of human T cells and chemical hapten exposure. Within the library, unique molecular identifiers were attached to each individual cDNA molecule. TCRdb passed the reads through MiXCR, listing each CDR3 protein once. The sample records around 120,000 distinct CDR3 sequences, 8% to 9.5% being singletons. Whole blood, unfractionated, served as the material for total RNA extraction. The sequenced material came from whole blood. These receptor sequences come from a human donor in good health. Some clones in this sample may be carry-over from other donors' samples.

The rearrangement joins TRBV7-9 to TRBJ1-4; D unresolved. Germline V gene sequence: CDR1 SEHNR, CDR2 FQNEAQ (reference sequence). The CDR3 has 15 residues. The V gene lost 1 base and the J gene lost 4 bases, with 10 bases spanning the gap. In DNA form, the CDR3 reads TGTGCCAGCAGCTTAGGAGGGCAGCGTAATGAAAAACTGTTTTTT. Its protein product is CASSLGGQRNEKLFF.

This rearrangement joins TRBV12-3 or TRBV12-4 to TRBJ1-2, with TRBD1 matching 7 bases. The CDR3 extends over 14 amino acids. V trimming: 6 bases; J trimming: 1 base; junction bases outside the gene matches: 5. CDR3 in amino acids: CASRGTDGNYGYTF. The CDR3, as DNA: TGTGCCAGCAGGGGGACAGACGGTAACTATGGCTACACCTTC.

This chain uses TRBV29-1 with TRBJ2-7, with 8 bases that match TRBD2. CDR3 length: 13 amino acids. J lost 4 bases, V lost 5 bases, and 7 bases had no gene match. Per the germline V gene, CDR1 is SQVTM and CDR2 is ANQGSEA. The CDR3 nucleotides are TGCAGCGTTTCCAGCGGGGGAGAATACGAGCAGTACTTC. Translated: CSVSSGGEYEQYF.

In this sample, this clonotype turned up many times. As DNA, the CDR3 is TGCAGTGCTAGAGAGCCAGGGGGCGGATACGAGCAGTACTTC. Encoded protein: CSAREPGGGYEQYF. The chain joins TRBV20-1 to TRBJ2-7; TRBD1 aligns across 8 bases. Germline V gene sequence: CDR1 DFQATT, CDR2 SNEGSKA (reference sequence). J lost 4 bases, V lost 0 bases, and 5 bases had no gene match. This CDR3 has 14 amino acids.

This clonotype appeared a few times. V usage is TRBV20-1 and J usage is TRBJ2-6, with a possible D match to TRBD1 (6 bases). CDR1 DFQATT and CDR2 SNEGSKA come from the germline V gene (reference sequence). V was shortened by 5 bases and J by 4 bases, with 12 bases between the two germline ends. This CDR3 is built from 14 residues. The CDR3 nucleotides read TGCAGTGCTCCAGGGGCTGCCGGGGCCAACGTCCTGACTTTC. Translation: CSAPGAAGANVLTF.

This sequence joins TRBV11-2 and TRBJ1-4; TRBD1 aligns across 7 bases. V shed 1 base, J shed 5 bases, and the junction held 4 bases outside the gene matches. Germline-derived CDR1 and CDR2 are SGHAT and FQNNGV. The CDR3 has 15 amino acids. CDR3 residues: CASSLVQGENEKLFF. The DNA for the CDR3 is TGTGCCAGCAGCTTAGTTCAGGGGGAGAATGAAAAACTGTTTTTT.

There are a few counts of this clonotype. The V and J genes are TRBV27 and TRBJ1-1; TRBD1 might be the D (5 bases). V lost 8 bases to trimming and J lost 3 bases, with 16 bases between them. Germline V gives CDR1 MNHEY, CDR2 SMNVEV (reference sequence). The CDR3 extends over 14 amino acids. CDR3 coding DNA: TGTGCCAGCTCCTATTCACGGGGCGACACTGAAGCTTTCTTT. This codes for CASSYSRGDTEAFF.

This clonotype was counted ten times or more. CDR3 nucleotide sequence: TGTGCCAGCAGCTCCCTTTTAGCACAGGGGGACTATGGCTACACCTTC. Protein product: CASSSLLAQGDYGYTF. J is TRBJ1-2 and V is TRBV7-9, with 8 bases fitting TRBD1. The junction had 10 bases not matched to a gene; V was cut back by 4 bases and J by 3 bases. This CDR3 contains 16 residues. Per germline, CDR1 SEHNR and CDR2 FQNEAQ (reference sequence).

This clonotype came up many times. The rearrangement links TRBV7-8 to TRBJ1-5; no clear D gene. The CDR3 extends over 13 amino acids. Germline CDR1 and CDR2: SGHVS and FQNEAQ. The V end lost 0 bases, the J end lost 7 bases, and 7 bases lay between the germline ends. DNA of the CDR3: TGTGCCAGCAGCTTAGCGGTGGGGCAGCCCCAGCATTTT. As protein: CASSLAVGQPQHF. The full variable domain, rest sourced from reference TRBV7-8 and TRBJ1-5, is GAGVSQSPRYKVAKRGQDVALRCDPISGHVSLFWYQQALGQGPEFLTYFQNEAQLDKSGLPSDRFFAERPEGSVSTLKIQRTQQEDSAVYLCASSLAVGQPQHFGDGTRLSIL.

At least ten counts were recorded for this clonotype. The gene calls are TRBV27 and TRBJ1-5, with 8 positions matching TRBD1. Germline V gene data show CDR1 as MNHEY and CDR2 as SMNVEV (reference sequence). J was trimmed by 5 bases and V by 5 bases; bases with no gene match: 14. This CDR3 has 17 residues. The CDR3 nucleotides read TGTGCCAGCAGTCCAACATGGACAGGGAGAGTGGATCAGCCCCAGCATTTT. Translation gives CASSPTWTGRVDQPQHF.